This TCR beta chain is from a study of CXCR3-negative and CXCR3-positive naive CD8 T cells. As for the study in general: Sequencing gave 120 million to 150 million TRB reads overall, about 1.5 +/- 0.3 million per library.

The CDR3 loop spans 12 amino acids. Looked up from germline, CDR1 is SQVTM and CDR2 is ANQGSEA. Preparation of TRB cDNA libraries relied on 5' RACE carrying UMI labels. TCRdb reprocessed the 5' RACE reads; each CDR3 protein has one entry and no DNA is given. The repertoire table contains about 43,000 distinct CDR3 sequences. The sample consisted of memory CD8+ T cells from blood. The V and J genes are TRBV29-1 and TRBJ2-1. The source of this sequence is a human donor in good health. Some clones in this sample may be carry-over from other donors' samples. The CDR3 sequence is CSVEWVGIEQFF.